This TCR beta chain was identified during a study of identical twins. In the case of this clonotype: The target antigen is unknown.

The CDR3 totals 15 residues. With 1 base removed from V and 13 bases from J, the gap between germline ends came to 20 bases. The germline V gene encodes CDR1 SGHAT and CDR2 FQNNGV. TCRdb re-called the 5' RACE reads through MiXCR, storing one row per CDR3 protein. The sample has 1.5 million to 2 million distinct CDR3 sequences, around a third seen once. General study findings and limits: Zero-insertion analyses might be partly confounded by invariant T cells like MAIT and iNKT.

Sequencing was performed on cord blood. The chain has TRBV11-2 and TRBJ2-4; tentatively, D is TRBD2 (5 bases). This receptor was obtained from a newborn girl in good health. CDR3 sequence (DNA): TGTGCCAGCAGCTTAGCGAGGGTTATGGCAAGGGAGCAGTACTTC. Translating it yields CASSLARVMAREQYF.